The next 15 T cell receptor beta chains were all read from a single sample in a study of T cells in Graves' hyperthyroidism and ophthalmopathy. TCR beta CDR3 sequences were amplified from RNA transcripts. RT-PCR in the first round (using the HTBI primer set) targeted the TCR CDR3. Via MiXCR, TCRdb re-called the multiplex PCR reads, giving one row per CDR3 protein. There are about 400,000 distinct CDR3 sequences in the sample; roughly 13% occur only once, and 5% to 6% lies in the top ten. The sequenced sample consisted of blood. The source of these receptors is a woman between 18 and 29 years old with Graves' hyperthyroidism.

In this sample, this clonotype turned up many times. The chain uses TRBV2 and TRBJ2-7; a weak D match, TRBD2 (6 bases). V was cut by 7 bases and J by 1 base, with 11 bases left in between. There are 13 residues in the CDR3. Germline V gives CDR1 SNHLY, CDR2 FYNNEI. The CDR3 here is CASMWEESYEQYF. In DNA form, the CDR3 reads TGTGCCAGCATGTGGGAGGAATCCTACGAGCAGTACTTC.

This clonotype occurred many times. This chain uses TRBV20-1 with TRBJ1-1; D gene ambiguous. This CDR3 comprises 12 residues. The V end lost 3 bases, the J end lost 3 bases, and 8 bases lay between the germline ends. Germline-derived CDR1 and CDR2 are DFQATT and SNEGSKA (reference sequence). CDR3 bases: TGCAGTGCTAGTCAACCAGACACTGAAGCTTTCTTT. Its translation is CSASQPDTEAFF.

This clonotype showed up many times. The J gene is TRBJ2-7, the V gene TRBV29-1, with D possibly TRBD1 on 6 matching bases. This CDR3 is built from 13 residues. The germline V gene encodes CDR1 SQVTM and CDR2 ANQGSEA. Trimming pared 6 bases from V and 2 bases from J, leaving 14 bases between. The CDR3 sequence: CSVEGVKAYEQYF. The CDR3 DNA reads as TGCAGCGTCGAGGGGGTGAAGGCCTACGAGCAGTACTTC.

This clonotype was seen many times. The chain employs TRBV29-1 and TRBJ2-7; D might be TRBD2 (6 bases). The ends were cut back, 8 bases at V and 5 bases at J, with 25 bases in the middle. CDR3 length: 15 amino acids. Germline CDR1 is SQVTM and CDR2 is ANQGSEA. CDR3 nucleotides: TGCAGCATTCAAGGACGCGGGATTGGTCTCCACGAGCAGTACTTC. This sequence encodes CSIQGRGIGLHEQYF.

This clonotype was seen more than once but under ten times. The V and J genes are TRBV7-9 and TRBJ1-4; the match to TRBD1 covers 10 bases. V lost 0 bases, J lost 7 bases, and 2 bases stayed unmatched. Germline V gene lookup returns CDR1 SEHNR and CDR2 FQNEAQ (reference sequence). CDR3 length: 15 amino acids. The CDR3 sequence is CASSLAGTGVEKLFF. The CDR3 region has the DNA TGTGCCAGCAGCTTAGCCGGGACAGGGGTTGAAAAACTGTTTTTT.

This clonotype showed up many times. The chain joins TRBV7-9 to TRBJ2-7; no firm D call. CDR3 size: 16 residues. The V end was cut by 1 base, the J end by 2 bases, with 15 bases between. Germline V gives CDR1 SEHNR, CDR2 FQNEAQ (reference sequence). CDR3 in DNA: TGTGCCAGCAGCTTAGTGTTTCAGCACTATCCCTACGAGCAGTACTTC. This codes for CASSLVFQHYPYEQYF. The complete variable domain, with remaining parts taken from reference TRBV7-9 and TRBJ2-7, reads DTGVSQNPRHKITKRGQNVTFRCDPISEHNRLYWYRQTLGQGPEFLTYFQNEAQLEKSRLLSDRFSAERPKGSFSTLEIQRTEQGDSAMYLCASSLVFQHYPYEQYFGPGTRLTVT.

This clonotype was seen repeatedly, ten times or more. The chain employs TRBV28 and TRBJ2-1; TRBD2 matches 14 bases. With V trimmed by 5 bases and J by 12 bases, 9 bases remained unmatched. The CDR3 totals 15 residues. CDR1 is MDHEN, CDR2 SYDVKM, per germline. The DNA of the CDR3 is TGTGCCAGCAGTGCTGGGACTAGCGGGAGAGAGGGGCAGTTCTTC. Residues: CASSAGTSGREGQFF.

This clonotype turned up a few times. The chain is built from TRBV11-2 and TRBJ2-7, with D unresolved. CDR1 is SGHAT and CDR2 is FQNNGV in the germline V gene. Trimming left V 4 bases short and J 4 bases short, with 14 bases between. The CDR3 sequence is 14 residues long. CDR3 DNA sequence: TGTGCCAGCAGCTGGGGATTGGTCTTTTACGAGCAGTACTTC. Translation: CASSWGLVFYEQYF.

This clonotype was seen more than once but under ten times. This chain links TRBV5-1 with TRBJ2-4; D may be TRBD1 (6 bases). The CDR3 sequence is 15 residues long. The germline CDR1 and CDR2 sequences are SGHRS and YFSETQ. V gave up 1 base and J gave up 6 bases, with 14 bases separating them. CDR3: CASSLSTGMGNIQYF. Written as DNA, the CDR3 is TGCGCCAGCAGCTTGTCCACAGGGATGGGAAACATTCAGTACTTC.

At least ten counts were recorded for this clonotype. The genes are TRBV2 and TRBJ2-1, with 14 nucleotides matching TRBD2. CDR1 is SNHLY and CDR2 is FYNNEI in the germline V gene. The CDR3 covers 17 residues. V was clipped by 8 bases and J by 1 base; unmatched bases: 7. As DNA, the CDR3 is TGTGCCAGCCCGACTAGCGGGAGGGTAGGGTCCTACAATGAGCAGTTCTTC. Translated: CASPTSGRVGSYNEQFF.

Comments on this clonotype: This may be a read error, as it is one base from a much larger clone. The chain uses TRBV12-3 or TRBV12-4 and TRBJ1-1; D gene unclear. This CDR3 contains 14 residues. The CDR3: CASTLGRTSTKAFF. As DNA, the CDR3 is TGTGCCAGCACCCTAGGAAGGACGTCCACTAAAGCTTTCTTT.

This clonotype was recorded many times. This sequence joins TRBV30 and TRBJ1-4, with 7 bases lining up with TRBD1. After removal of 5 bases from V and 4 bases from J, the junction contained 4 bases not matched to a gene. CDR1 is GTSNPN, CDR2 SVGIG, per germline (reference sequence). The CDR3 covers 13 residues. CDR3 DNA: TGTGCCTGGTCGGGACAGATTAATGAAAAACTGTTTTTT. It encodes CAWSGQINEKLFF. Looking up the rest from reference TRBV30 and TRBJ1-4 gives the full variable domain: SQTIHQWPATLVQPVGSPLSLECTVEGTSNPNLYWYRQAAGRGLQLLFYSVGIGQISSEVPQNLSASRPQDRQFILSSKKLLLSDSGFYLCAWSGQINEKLFFGSGTQLSVL.

The CDR3 DNA reads as TGTGCCAGCAGCTTAGTCTCGGCGGGAGGGGCCAATGAGCAGTACTTC. Translated: CASSLVSAGGANEQYF. The chain uses TRBV7-9 and TRBJ2-1; 9 bases are shared with TRBD2. With the DNA end fitting TRBJ2-7 better, the J assignment may be wrong. Germline assignment: CDR1 SEHNR and CDR2 FQNEAQ (reference sequence). The CDR3 spans 16 residues.

This clonotype was seen many times. The rearrangement joins TRBV10-2 to TRBJ1-3; no reliable D call. The CDR3 extends over 13 amino acids. The V gene's germline CDR1 is WSHSY and CDR2 SAAADI. Trimming pared 4 bases from V and 1 base from J, leaving 5 bases between. DNA for the CDR3: TGCGCCAGCAGTGGGGTATCTGGAAACACCATATATTTT. This gives the protein CASSGVSGNTIYF.

This clonotype appeared a few times. The gene calls are TRBV15 and TRBJ2-5, with unresolved D. Germline CDR1 is LNHNV and CDR2 is YYDKDF (reference sequence). V was clipped by 0 bases and J by 2 bases, with 10 bases between them. The CDR3 covers 15 residues. The CDR3 protein is CATSRDGKPQETQYF. Written as DNA, the CDR3 is TGTGCCACCAGCAGAGATGGCAAGCCTCAAGAGACCCAGTACTTC.